Shown below are 9 T cell receptor beta chains from a single sample sequenced in a study of blood T cell repertoires in COVID-19 (dated by TCRdb to about 2020). The method was the immunoSEQ multiplex PCR assay. TCRdb re-hosts the immuneACCESS table, in-frame sequences only. Its copies lack some clones; in the studies checked, an unresolved V gene accounts for under half of them, and the cause for the rest is not known. In this sample the table shows under 95,000 clones, less than 90% of which occur a single time. 17% of the sample rests with the top ten. Sequencing input: peripheral blood. These TCRs come from a man older than 75 in a cohort sampled during active COVID-19.

The chain carries TRBV7-9 and TRBJ2-5, with 15 bases aligning to TRBD2. CDR3 length: 18 amino acids. The junction had 8 bases not matched to a gene; V was cut back by 4 bases and J by 2 bases. The germline CDR1 and CDR2 sequences are SEHNR and FQNEAQ (reference sequence). Here the CDR3 reads CASSSTFGLAGGQETQYF. CDR3 DNA sequence: TGTGCCAGCAGCTCGACTTTCGGACTAGCGGGGGGGCAAGAGACCCAGTACTTC.

This rearrangement joins TRBV6-2 or TRBV6-3 to TRBJ2-1; maybe TRBD2 (6 bases). Germline CDR1 is MNHEY and CDR2 is SVGEGT. V lost 2 bases, J lost 1 base, and 15 bases lay in between. The CDR3 is 17 residues long. The CDR3 is CASSYDGGSPSYNEQFF. Here the CDR3 DNA reads TGTGCCAGCAGTTACGACGGGGGTTCCCCTTCCTACAATGAGCAGTTCTTC.

This clone was detected ten times or more. This rearrangement joins TRBV5-4 to TRBJ2-3; tentative D call: TRBD2 (6 bases). The V end was cut by 4 bases, the J end by 1 base, with 13 bases between. CDR3 length: 15 amino acids. Germline lookup yields CDR1 SGHNT and CDR2 YYREEE (reference sequence). The DNA of the CDR3 is TGTGCCAGCAGCCGACTAGTCCCGGGCACAGATACGCAGTATTTT. Translated, it gives CASSRLVPGTDTQYF.

The chain combines TRBV28 with TRBJ1-4, with TRBD1 identical over 7 bases. The V gene end was trimmed by 5 bases and the J gene end by 0 bases; junction bases not matched to a gene: 6. CDR3 length: 16 amino acids. CDR1 is MDHEN, CDR2 SYDVKM, per germline. CDR3 DNA sequence: TGTGCCAGCAGTCCCGACAGGGTTCCAACTAATGAAAAACTGTTTTTT. Its protein product is CASSPDRVPTNEKLFF.

J is TRBJ2-3 and V is TRBV5-4; 7 bases agree with TRBD1. The CDR3 extends over 16 amino acids. With V trimmed by 2 bases and J by 0 bases, 6 bases remained unmatched. CDR1 is SGHNT and CDR2 is YYREEE in the germline V gene (reference sequence). Here the CDR3 DNA reads TGTGCCAGCAGCTTAGGTGTGGGACAGAGCACAGATACGCAGTATTTT. This codes for CASSLGVGQSTDTQYF.

The chain recombines TRBV10-3 with TRBJ1-5; 9 positions agree with TRBD1. This CDR3 comprises 15 residues. The germline V gene encodes CDR1 ENHRY and CDR2 SYGVKD. V gave up 7 bases and J gave up 0 bases; unmatched junction bases: 4. CDR3 nucleotides: TGTGCCATCAAGAAGGACAGGGGTAGCAATCAGCCCCAGCATTTT. It yields the protein CAIKKDRGSNQPQHF.

The V gene is TRBV6-1, the J gene TRBJ1-3; TRBD1 agrees at 7 bases. The CDR3 runs to 15 residues. Germline CDR1 and CDR2: MNHNS and SASEGT. The ends lost 0 bases at V and 4 bases at J; junction bases unmatched: 3. The CDR3 reads CASSEAGGNGNTIYF. The CDR3 DNA sequence: TGTGCCAGCAGTGAAGCAGGGGGCAACGGAAACACCATATATTTT.

The J gene is TRBJ1-1, the V gene TRBV10-3; 9 bases match TRBD1. CDR3 length: 14 residues. The junction had 8 bases not matched to a gene; V was cut back by 6 bases and J by 6 bases. Per the germline V gene, CDR1 is ENHRY and CDR2 is SYGVKD. The CDR3 loop reads CAISGTGRGAEAFF. The CDR3 region has the DNA TGTGCCATCAGCGGGACAGGGAGGGGCGCTGAAGCTTTCTTT.

This chain connects TRBV6-6 to TRBJ1-4, with a weak D call TRBD1 (5 bases). V lost 6 bases, J lost 3 bases, and 17 bases lay in between. This CDR3 contains 16 residues. Germline V gives CDR1 MNHNY, CDR2 SVGAGI (reference sequence). The CDR3 is CASRISDGGSNEKLFF. For the CDR3, the DNA is TGTGCCAGCAGGATTTCTGACGGGGGGTCTAATGAAAAACTGTTTTTT.